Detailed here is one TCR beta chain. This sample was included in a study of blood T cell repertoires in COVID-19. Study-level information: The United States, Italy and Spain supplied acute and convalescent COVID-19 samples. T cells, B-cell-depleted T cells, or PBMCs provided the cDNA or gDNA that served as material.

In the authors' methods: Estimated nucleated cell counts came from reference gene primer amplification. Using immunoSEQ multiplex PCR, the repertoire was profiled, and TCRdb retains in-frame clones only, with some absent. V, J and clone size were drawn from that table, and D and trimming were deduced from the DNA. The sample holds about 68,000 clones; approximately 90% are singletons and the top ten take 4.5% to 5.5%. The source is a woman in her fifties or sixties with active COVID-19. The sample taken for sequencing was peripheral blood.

The CDR3 is CASSRGGQGAREKLFF. CDR3 sequence (DNA): TGTGCCAGCAGTCGGGGGGGACAGGGGGCGCGAGAAAAACTGTTTTTT. V usage is TRBV28 and J usage is TRBJ1-4; TRBD1 matches 12 bases. The CDR3 sequence is 16 residues long. Germline CDR1 is MDHEN and CDR2 is SYDVKM. After removal of 5 bases from V and 8 bases from J, the junction contained 9 bases not matched to a gene.